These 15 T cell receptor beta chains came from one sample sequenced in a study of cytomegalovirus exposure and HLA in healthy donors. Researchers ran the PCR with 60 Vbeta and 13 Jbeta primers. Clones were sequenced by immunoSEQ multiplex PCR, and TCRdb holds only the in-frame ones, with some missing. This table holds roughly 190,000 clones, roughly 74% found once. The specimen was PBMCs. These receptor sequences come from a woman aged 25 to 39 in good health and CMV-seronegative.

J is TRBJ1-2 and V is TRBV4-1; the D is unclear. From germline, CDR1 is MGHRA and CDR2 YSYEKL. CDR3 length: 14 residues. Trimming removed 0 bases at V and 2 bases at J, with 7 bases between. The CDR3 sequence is CASSQEGGNYGYTF. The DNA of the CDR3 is TGCGCCAGCAGCCAAGAAGGCGGGAACTATGGCTACACCTTC.

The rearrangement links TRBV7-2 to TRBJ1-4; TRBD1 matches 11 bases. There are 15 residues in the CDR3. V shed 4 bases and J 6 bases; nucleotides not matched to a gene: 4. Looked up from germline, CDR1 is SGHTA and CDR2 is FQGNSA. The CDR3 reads CASSSRDRGDEKLFF. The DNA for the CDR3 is TGTGCCAGCAGCTCACGGGACAGGGGGGATGAAAAACTGTTTTTT.

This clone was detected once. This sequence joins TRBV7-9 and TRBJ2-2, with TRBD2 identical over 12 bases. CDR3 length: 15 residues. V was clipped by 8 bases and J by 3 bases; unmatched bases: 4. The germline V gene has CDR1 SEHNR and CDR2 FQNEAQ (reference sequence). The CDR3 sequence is CASVLAGGDTGELFF. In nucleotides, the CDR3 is TGTGCCAGCGTACTAGCGGGGGGCGACACCGGGGAGCTGTTTTTT.

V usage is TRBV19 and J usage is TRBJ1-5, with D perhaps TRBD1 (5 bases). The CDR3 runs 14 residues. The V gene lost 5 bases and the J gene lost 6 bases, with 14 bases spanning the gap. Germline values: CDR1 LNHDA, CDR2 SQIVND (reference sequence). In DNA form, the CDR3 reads TGTGCCAGTAGTCCCGGGGGTGGGGGTCAGCCCCAGCATTTT. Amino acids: CASSPGGGGQPQHF.

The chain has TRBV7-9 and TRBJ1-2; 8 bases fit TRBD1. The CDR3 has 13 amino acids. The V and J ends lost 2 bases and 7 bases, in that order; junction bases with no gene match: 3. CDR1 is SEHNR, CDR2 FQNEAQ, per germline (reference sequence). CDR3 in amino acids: CASSLTDRGGYTF. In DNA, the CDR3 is TGTGCCAGCAGCTTAACCGACAGGGGTGGCTACACCTTC.

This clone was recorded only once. The chain's CDR3 is CASPQTRTGPAGGRATDTQYF. Here the CDR3 DNA reads TGTGCCAGCCCCCAAACTCGGACAGGCCCCGCCGGCGGGAGGGCCACAGATACGCAGTATTTT. The chain employs TRBV9 and TRBJ2-3; 9 positions agree with TRBD2. CDR1 SGDLS and CDR2 YYNGEE come from the germline V gene. J gave up 2 bases and V 7 bases, and 26 bases lay outside the gene matches. The CDR3 length is 21 residues. Using reference TRBV9 and TRBJ2-3 for the parts outside the CDR3, the full variable domain is DSGVTQTPKHLITATGQRVTLRCSPRSGDLSVYWYQQSLDQGLQFLIQYYNGEERAKGNILERFSAQQFPDLHSELNLSSLELGDSALYFCASPQTRTGPAGGRATDTQYFGPGTRLTVL.

This CDR3 reads CSVGTGSTGANVLTF. The CDR3 DNA sequence: TGCAGCGTTGGGACAGGGTCTACTGGGGCCAACGTCCTGACTTTC. The chain couples TRBV29-1 to TRBJ2-6; 8 nucleotides match TRBD1. The V gene end was trimmed by 4 bases and the J gene end by 2 bases; junction bases not matched to a gene: 4. Germline loops: CDR1 SQVTM, CDR2 ANQGSEA. The CDR3 covers 15 residues.

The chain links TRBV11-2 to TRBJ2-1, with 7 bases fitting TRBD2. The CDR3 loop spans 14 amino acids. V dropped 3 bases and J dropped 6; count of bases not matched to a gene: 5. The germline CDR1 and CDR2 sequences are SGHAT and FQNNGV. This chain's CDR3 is CASSLGKRGNEQFF. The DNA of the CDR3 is TGTGCCAGCAGCTTGGGAAAGCGGGGCAATGAGCAGTTCTTC.

The CDR3, as DNA: TGTGCCAGCAGCTTAGATTATTCCGGGGAGCTGTTTTTT. Its protein product is CASSLDYSGELFF. The chain couples TRBV11-3 to TRBJ2-2, with D uncertain. The germline V gene has CDR1 SGHNT and CDR2 YENEEA. The V gene lost 0 bases and the J gene lost 6 bases, with 5 bases spanning the gap. This CDR3 contains 13 residues. Using reference TRBV11-3 and TRBJ2-2 for the parts outside the CDR3, the full variable domain is EAGVVQSPRYKIIEKKQPVAFWCNPISGHNTLYWYLQNLGQGPELLIRYENEEAVDDSQLPKDRFSAERLKGVDSTLKIQPAELGDSAVYLCASSLDYSGELFFGEGSRLTVL.

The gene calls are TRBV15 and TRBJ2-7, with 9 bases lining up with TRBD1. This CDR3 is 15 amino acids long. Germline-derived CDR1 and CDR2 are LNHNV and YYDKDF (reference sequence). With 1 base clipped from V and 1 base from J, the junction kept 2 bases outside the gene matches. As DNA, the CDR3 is TGTGCCACCAGCAGAGGGACAGGGGTGTCCTACGAGCAGTACTTC. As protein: CATSRGTGVSYEQYF.

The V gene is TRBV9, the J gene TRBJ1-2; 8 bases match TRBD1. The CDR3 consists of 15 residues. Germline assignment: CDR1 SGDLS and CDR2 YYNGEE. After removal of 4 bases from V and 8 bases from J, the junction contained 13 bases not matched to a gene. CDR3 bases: TGTGCCAGCAGCCTCCGGGACAGGACTTCGGGGGGCTACACCTTC. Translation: CASSLRDRTSGGYTF.

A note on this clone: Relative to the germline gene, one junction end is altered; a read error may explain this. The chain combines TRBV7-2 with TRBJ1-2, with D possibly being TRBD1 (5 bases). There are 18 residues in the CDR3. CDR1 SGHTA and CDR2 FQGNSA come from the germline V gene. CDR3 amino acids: CASSTQPPGLALYYGCTF. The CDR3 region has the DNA TGTGCCAGCAGCACCCAACCCCCGGGACTGGCCCTGTACTATGGCTGCACCTTC.

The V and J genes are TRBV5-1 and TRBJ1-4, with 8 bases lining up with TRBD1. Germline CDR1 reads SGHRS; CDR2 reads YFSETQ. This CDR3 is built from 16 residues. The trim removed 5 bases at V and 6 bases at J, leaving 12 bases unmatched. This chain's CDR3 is CASSEDPDRAYEKLFF. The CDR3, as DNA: TGCGCCAGCAGTGAGGACCCGGACAGGGCTTATGAAAAACTGTTTTTT.

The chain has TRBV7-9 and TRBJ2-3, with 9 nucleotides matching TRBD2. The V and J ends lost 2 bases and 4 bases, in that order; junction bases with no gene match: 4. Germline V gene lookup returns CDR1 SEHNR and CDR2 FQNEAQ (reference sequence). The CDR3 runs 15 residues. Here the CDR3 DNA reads TGTGCCAGCAGCTTACGCGGGAGGGGGTCAGATACGCAGTATTTT. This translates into CASSLRGRGSDTQYF.

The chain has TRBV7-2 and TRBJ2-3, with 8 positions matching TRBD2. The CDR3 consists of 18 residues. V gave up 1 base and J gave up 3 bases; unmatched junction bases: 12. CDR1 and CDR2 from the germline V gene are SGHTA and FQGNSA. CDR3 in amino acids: CASSLEWVAGSRTDTQYF. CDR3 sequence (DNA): TGTGCCAGCAGCTTAGAATGGGTAGCGGGAAGTAGAACAGATACGCAGTATTTT.